Below are 16 T cell receptor beta chains sequenced from a single sample in a study of type 1 regulatory T cells. A single record per CDR3 protein comes from TCRdb applying MiXCR to the reads. This table holds some 22,000 distinct CDR3 sequences, around 77% found once. Which antigens these TCRs recognize remains unknown. Sequencing was done on a sample of cultured T cells, either the whole culture or a sorted T cell fraction (not recorded which). Subset defined: Tr1-enriched cell product generated in vitro against host alloantigens. Receptor source: a human donor in good health.

This clonotype is medium-sized. V usage is TRBV6-6 and J usage is TRBJ2-1; TRBD2 aligns across 16 bases. J gave up 15 bases and V 5 bases, and 13 bases lay outside the gene matches. Looked up from germline, CDR1 is MNHNY and CDR2 is SVGAGI (reference sequence). The CDR3 spans 16 residues. CDR3 region: CASSHPGTSGGGVPFF. Here the CDR3 DNA reads TGTGCCAGCAGTCACCCCGGGACTAGCGGGGGGGGGGTCCCGTTCTTC.

This chain links TRBV7-9 with TRBJ2-5, with 13 positions matching TRBD2. In germline, CDR1 is SEHNR, CDR2 FQNEAQ (reference sequence). Trimming cost V 6 bases and J 2 bases; bases outside gene matches: 6. The CDR3 runs to 16 residues. The CDR3 bases are TGTGCCAGCAGTCTGGGACTAGCGGGGCCGCAAGAGACCCAGTACTTC. It is translated as CASSLGLAGPQETQYF.

This clonotype has a handful of counts. The chain has TRBV4-1 and TRBJ2-7; perhaps TRBD2 as D (5 bases). CDR1 and CDR2 from the germline V gene are MGHRA and YSYEKL. The V and J ends lost 2 bases and 4 bases respectively, with 12 bases between them. The CDR3 contains 14 residues. CDR3 region: CASSQPDLPYEQYF. The CDR3 DNA sequence: TGCGCCAGCAGCCAACCGGACTTACCTTACGAGCAGTACTTC.

The V and J genes are TRBV19 and TRBJ1-2, with D unresolved. The V end lost 5 bases, the J end lost 8 bases, and 15 bases lay between the germline ends. Looked up from germline, CDR1 is LNHDA and CDR2 is SQIVND (reference sequence). The CDR3 consists of 13 residues. CDR3 nucleotides: TGTGCCAGTAGTCGCCGGACGGAGTTGGGCTACACCTTC. Protein product: CASSRRTELGYTF.

The chain carries TRBV20-1 and TRBJ1-2; perhaps TRBD1 as D (6 bases). The CDR3 totals 11 residues. In germline, CDR1 is DFQATT, CDR2 SNEGSKA (reference sequence). The germline V and J ends were trimmed by 7 bases and 5 bases, with 11 bases remaining between them. The CDR3 DNA follows: TGCAGTGTCTACAGGGTGTATGGCTACACCTTC. This gives the protein CSVYRVYGYTF.

The genes are TRBV15 and TRBJ2-1, with D possibly TRBD2 on 6 matching bases. There are 18 residues in the CDR3. Germline V gene sequence: CDR1 LNHNV, CDR2 YYDKDF (reference sequence). V shed 5 bases and J shed 5 bases, with 25 bases lying between them. CDR3 sequence (DNA): TGTGCCACCAGCCGAGTTCGAAGTAGCGGCGAAGGTAACAATGAGCAGTTCTTC. Translation: CATSRVRSSGEGNNEQFF.

The chain couples TRBV7-2 to TRBJ2-7; D perhaps matches TRBD2 (7 bases). Trimming removed 3 bases at V and 0 bases at J, with 18 bases between. The CDR3 consists of 17 residues. Germline CDR1 is SGHTA and CDR2 is FQGNSA. The CDR3 spells CASSLRGGGKSSYEQYF. Written as DNA, the CDR3 is TGTGCCAGCAGCTTGAGGGGGGGAGGGAAGAGCTCCTACGAGCAGTACTTC.

V usage is TRBV4-3 and J usage is TRBJ1-5; 7 positions match TRBD1. In germline, CDR1 is LGHNA, CDR2 YSLEER. After removal of 0 bases from V and 7 bases from J, the junction contained 15 bases not matched to a gene. This CDR3 has 18 residues. This CDR3 is CASSQDLPTTGPRQPQHF. In DNA, the CDR3 is TGCGCCAGCAGCCAAGACTTACCGACGACAGGGCCCAGACAGCCCCAGCATTTT.

J is TRBJ2-2 and V is TRBV20-1; perhaps TRBD2 as D (6 bases). V dropped 5 bases and J dropped 4 bases, with 17 bases sitting between them. Germline assignment: CDR1 DFQATT and CDR2 SNEGSKA (reference sequence). The CDR3 is 15 residues long. CDR3 amino acids: CSASSGDRPTGELFF. CDR3 coding DNA: TGCAGTGCTTCCTCGGGGGACCGACCCACCGGGGAGCTGTTTTTT.

The gene calls are TRBV12-3 or TRBV12-4 and TRBJ2-6, with unresolved D. Trimming pared 8 bases from V and 0 bases from J, leaving 8 bases between. The CDR3 is 14 residues long. CDR3 sequence reads: CASYSNSGANVLTF. The CDR3 DNA reads as TGTGCCAGCTATAGTAACTCTGGGGCCAACGTCCTGACTTTC.

The chain joins TRBV5-1 to TRBJ1-3, with D perhaps matching TRBD1 (6 bases). With 2 bases removed from V and 2 bases from J, the gap between germline ends came to 11 bases. CDR3 length: 15 amino acids. The germline gives CDR1 SGHRS, CDR2 YFSETQ. CDR3 residues: CASSLNRATGNTIYF. The CDR3 bases are TGCGCCAGCAGCTTAAACAGGGCTACTGGAAACACCATATATTTT.

The rearrangement links TRBV7-2 to TRBJ1-2; D is unclear. Germline-derived CDR1 and CDR2 are SGHTA and FQGNSA. Between the trimmed V and J ends, which lost 0 bases and 4 bases, there was a span of 12 bases. The CDR3 spans 15 residues. Here the CDR3 reads CASSLARRSSYGYTF. CDR3 nucleotide sequence: TGTGCCAGCAGCTTAGCGAGGAGGTCGAGCTATGGCTACACCTTC.

The chain employs TRBV3-1 and TRBJ2-7; D not resolved. This CDR3 is built from 15 residues. The ends were cut back, 0 bases at V and 4 bases at J, with 13 bases in the middle. Germline values: CDR1 LGHDT, CDR2 YNNKEL (reference sequence). CDR3 DNA sequence: TGTGCCAGCAGCCAAGATCAAGTGGGTCGTTACGAGCAGTACTTC. Translated: CASSQDQVGRYEQYF.

The rearrangement joins TRBV15 to TRBJ1-1; 10 positions agree with TRBD1. The CDR3 is 18 residues long. Germline values: CDR1 LNHNV, CDR2 YYDKDF (reference sequence). Trimming at V came to 1 base and at J to 4 bases, leaving 12 bases not matched to a gene. The CDR3: CATSRGPDRGQLFTEAFF. CDR3 bases: TGTGCCACCAGCAGAGGCCCCGACAGGGGGCAACTCTTCACTGAAGCTTTCTTT.

The J gene is TRBJ1-4, the V gene TRBV6-6, with 9 bases aligning to TRBD1. Looked up from germline, CDR1 is MNHNY and CDR2 is SVGAGI (reference sequence). The CDR3 is 15 residues long. Germline trimming cut 6 bases from V and 6 bases from J; bases unmatched to any gene: 8. The CDR3 DNA reads as TGTGCCAGCAGCCACCCGGGACAGGGTTATGAAAAACTGTTTTTT. Its translation is CASSHPGQGYEKLFF.

This chain links TRBV5-1 with TRBJ2-7; 7 positions agree with TRBD1. The CDR3 length is 15 residues. Germline loops: CDR1 SGHRS, CDR2 YFSETQ. The J segment lost 2 bases and the V segment lost 0 bases, leaving 5 bases of the junction unmatched. In nucleotides, the CDR3 is TGCGCCAGCAGCTTGGTGGGACAGAGCGCCTACGAGCAGTACTTC. This sequence encodes CASSLVGQSAYEQYF.